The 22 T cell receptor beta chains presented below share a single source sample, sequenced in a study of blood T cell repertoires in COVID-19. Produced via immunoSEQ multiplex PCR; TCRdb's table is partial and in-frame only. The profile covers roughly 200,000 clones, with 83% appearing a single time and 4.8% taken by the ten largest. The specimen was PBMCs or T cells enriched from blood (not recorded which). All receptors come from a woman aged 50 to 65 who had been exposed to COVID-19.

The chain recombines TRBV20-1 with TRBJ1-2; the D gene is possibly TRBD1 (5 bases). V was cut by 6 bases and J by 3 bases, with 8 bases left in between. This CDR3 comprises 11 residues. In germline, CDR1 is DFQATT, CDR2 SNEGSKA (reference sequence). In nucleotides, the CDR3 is TGCAGTGCGTCACAGGACTATGGCTACACCTTC. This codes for CSASQDYGYTF.

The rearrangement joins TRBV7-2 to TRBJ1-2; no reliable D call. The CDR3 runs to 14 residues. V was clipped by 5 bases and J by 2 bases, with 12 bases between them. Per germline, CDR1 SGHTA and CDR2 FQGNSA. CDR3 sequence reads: CASSPESGNYGYTF. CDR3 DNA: TGTGCCAGCAGCCCCGAATCGGGGAACTATGGCTACACCTTC.

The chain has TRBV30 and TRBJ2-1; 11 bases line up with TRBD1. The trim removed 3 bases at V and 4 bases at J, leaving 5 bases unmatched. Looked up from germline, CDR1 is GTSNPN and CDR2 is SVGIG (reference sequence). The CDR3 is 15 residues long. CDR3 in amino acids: CAWSTDRGLYNEQFF. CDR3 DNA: TGTGCCTGGAGCACGGACAGGGGGCTTTACAATGAGCAGTTCTTC. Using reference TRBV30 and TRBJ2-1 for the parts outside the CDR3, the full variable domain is SQTIHQWPATLVQPVGSPLSLECTVEGTSNPNLYWYRQAAGRGLQLLFYSVGIGQISSEVPQNLSASRPQDRQFILSSKKLLLSDSGFYLCAWSTDRGLYNEQFFGPGTRLTVL.

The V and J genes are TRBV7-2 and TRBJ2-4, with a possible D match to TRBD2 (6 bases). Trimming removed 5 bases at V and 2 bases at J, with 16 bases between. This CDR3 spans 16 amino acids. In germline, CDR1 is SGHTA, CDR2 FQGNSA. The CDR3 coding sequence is TGTGCCAGCAGCCAAAACAGCGGGCTCCCCAAAAACATTCAGTACTTC. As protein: CASSQNSGLPKNIQYF.

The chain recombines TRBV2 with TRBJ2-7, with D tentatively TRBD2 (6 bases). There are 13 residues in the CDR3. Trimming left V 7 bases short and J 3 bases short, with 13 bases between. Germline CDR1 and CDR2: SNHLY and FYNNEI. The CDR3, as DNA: TGTGCCAGCAACCGGGGGTCGGTCTACGAGCAGTACTTC. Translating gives CASNRGSVYEQYF.

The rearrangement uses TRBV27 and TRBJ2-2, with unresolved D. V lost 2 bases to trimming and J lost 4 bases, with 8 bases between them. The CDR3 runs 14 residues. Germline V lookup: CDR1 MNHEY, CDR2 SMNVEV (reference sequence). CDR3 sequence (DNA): TGTGCCAGCAGTTTAGGCCGATTCACCGGGGAGCTGTTTTTT. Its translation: CASSLGRFTGELFF.

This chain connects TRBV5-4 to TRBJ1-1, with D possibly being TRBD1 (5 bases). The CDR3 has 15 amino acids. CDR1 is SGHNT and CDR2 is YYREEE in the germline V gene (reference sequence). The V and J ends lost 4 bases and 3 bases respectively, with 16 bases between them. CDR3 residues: CASSRPGRGDTEAFF. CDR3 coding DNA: TGTGCCAGCAGCCGACCGGGCCGGGGGGACACTGAAGCTTTCTTT.

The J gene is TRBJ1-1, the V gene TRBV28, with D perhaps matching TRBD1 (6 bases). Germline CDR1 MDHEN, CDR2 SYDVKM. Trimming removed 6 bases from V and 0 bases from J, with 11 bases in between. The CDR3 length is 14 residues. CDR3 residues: CASRGQFLNTEAFF. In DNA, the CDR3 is TGTGCCAGCAGAGGACAGTTCTTGAACACTGAAGCTTTCTTT. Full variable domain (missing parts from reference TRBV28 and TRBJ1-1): DVKVTQSSRYLVKRTGEKVFLECVQDMDHENMFWYRQDPGLGLRLIYFSYDVKMKEKGDIPEGYSVSREKKERFSLILESASTNQTSMYLCASRGQFLNTEAFFGQGTRLTVV.

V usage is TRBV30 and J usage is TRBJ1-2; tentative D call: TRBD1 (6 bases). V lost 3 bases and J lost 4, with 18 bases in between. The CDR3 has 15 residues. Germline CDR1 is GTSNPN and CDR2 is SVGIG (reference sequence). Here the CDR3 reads CAWRASTGASYGYTF. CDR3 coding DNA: TGTGCCTGGAGGGCATCGACAGGAGCAAGCTATGGCTACACCTTC.

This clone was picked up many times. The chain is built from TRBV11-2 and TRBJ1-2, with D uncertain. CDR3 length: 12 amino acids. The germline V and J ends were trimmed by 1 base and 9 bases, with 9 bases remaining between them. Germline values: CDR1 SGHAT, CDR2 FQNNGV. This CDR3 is CASSLGGISYTF. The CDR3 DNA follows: TGTGCCAGCAGCTTAGGAGGGATAAGCTACACCTTC. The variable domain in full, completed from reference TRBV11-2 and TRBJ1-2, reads EAGVAQSPRYKIIEKRQSVAFWCNPISGHATLYWYQQILGQGPKLLIQFQNNGVVDDSQLPKDRFSAERLKGVDSTLKIQPAKLEDSAVYLCASSLGGISYTFGSGTRLTVV.

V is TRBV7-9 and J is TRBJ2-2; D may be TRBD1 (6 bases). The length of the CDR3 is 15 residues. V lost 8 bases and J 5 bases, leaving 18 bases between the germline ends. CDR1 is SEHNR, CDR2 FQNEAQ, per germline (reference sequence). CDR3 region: CASQPQGWGTGELFF. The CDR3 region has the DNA TGTGCCAGCCAACCACAGGGTTGGGGGACCGGGGAGCTGTTTTTT. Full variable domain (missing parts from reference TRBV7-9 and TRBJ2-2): DTGVSQNPRHKITKRGQNVTFRCDPISEHNRLYWYRQTLGQGPEFLTYFQNEAQLEKSRLLSDRFSAERPKGSFSTLEIQRTEQGDSAMYLCASQPQGWGTGELFFGEGSRLTVL.

The CDR3 DNA is TGTGCCAGCAGCTTTGGCCAGGGGGCTGAAGCTTTCTTT. Translation: CASSFGQGAEAFF. The gene calls are TRBV5-6 and TRBJ1-1; TRBD1 aligns across 7 bases. CDR1 is SGHDT and CDR2 is YYEEEE in the germline V gene. The CDR3 covers 13 residues. The ends lost 2 bases at V and 6 bases at J; junction bases unmatched: 4.

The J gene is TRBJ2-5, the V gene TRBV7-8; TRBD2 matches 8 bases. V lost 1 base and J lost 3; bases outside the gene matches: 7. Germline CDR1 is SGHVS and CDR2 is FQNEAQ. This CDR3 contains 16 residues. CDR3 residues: CASSLGGAGGEETQYF. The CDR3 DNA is TGTGCCAGCAGCTTAGGAGGGGCGGGGGGTGAAGAGACCCAGTACTTC.

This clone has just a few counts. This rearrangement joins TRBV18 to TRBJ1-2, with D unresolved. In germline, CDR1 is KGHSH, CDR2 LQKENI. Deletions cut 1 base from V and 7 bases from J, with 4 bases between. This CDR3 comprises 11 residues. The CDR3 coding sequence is TGTGCCAGCTCACCACTGCGTGGCTACACCTTC. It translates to CASSPLRGYTF.

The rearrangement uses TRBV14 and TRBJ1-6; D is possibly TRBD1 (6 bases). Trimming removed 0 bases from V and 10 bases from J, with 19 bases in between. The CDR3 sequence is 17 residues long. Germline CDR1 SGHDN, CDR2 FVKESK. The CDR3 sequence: CASSQDLLTGRGSPLHF. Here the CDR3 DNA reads TGTGCCAGCAGCCAAGATCTTTTAACAGGGCGAGGATCACCCCTCCACTTT. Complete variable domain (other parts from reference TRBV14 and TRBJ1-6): EAGVTQFPSHSVIEKGQTVTLRCDPISGHDNLYWYRRVMGKEIKFLLHFVKESKQDESGMPNNRFLAERTGGTYSTLKVQPAELEDSGVYFCASSQDLLTGRGSPLHFGNGTRLTVT.

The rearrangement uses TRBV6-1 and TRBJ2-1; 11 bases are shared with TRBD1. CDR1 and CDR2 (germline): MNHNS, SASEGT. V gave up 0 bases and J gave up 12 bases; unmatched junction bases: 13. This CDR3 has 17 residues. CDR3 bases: TGTGCCAGCAGTGAAGCCAAGGGGGACAGGGGGTCTCTGGGGCAGTTCTTC. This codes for CASSEAKGDRGSLGQFF.

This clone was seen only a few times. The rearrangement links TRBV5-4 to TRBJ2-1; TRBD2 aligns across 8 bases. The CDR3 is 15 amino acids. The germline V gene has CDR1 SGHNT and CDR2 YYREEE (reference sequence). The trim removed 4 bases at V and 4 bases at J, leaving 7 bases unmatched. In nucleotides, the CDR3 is TGTGCCAGCAGCCCTCTAGCGGGCCTTTACAATGAGCAGTTCTTC. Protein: CASSPLAGLYNEQFF.

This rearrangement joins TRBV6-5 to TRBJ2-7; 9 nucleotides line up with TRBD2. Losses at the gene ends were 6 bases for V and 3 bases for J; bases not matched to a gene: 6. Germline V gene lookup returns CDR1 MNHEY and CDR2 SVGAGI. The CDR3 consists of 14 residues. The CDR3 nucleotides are TGTGCCAGCAGCGCTGGGACTAGCCGCTACGAGCAGTACTTC. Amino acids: CASSAGTSRYEQYF.

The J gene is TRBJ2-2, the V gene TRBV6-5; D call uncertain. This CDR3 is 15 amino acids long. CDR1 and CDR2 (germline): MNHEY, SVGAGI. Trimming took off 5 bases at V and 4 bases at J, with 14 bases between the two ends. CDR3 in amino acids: CASSLLPLGTGELFF. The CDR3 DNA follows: TGTGCCAGCAGTCTCCTCCCCCTAGGCACCGGGGAGCTGTTTTTT.

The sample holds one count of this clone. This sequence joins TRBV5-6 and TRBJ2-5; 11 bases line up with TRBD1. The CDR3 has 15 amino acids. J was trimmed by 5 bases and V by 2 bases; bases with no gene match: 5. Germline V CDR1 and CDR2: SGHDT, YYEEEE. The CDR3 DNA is TGTGCCAGCAGCTTTGGACAGGGGGCAGGGGAGACCCAGTACTTC. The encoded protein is CASSFGQGAGETQYF.

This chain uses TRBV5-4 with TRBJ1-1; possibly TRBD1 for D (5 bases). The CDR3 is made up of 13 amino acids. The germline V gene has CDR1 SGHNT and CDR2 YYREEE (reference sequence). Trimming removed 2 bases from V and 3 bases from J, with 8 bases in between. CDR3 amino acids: CASSFARDTEAFF. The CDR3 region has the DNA TGTGCCAGCAGCTTCGCCAGGGACACTGAAGCTTTCTTT.

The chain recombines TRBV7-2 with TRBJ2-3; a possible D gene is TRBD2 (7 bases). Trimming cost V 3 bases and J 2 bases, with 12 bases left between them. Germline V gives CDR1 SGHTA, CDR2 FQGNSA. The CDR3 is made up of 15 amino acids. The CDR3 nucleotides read TGTGCCAGCAGCTTTAGGGGGGGGGCCACAGATACGCAGTATTTT. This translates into CASSFRGGATDTQYF. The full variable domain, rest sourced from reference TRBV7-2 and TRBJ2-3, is GAGVSQSPSNKVTEKGKDVELRCDPISGHTALYWYRQSLGQGLEFLIYFQGNSAPDKSGLPSDRFSAERTGGSVSTLTIQRTQQEDSAVYLCASSFRGGATDTQYFGPGTRLTVL.